This TCR beta chain came from a study of T cells in narcolepsy. Study-level points and caveats: HCRT-specific and TRIB2-specific autoreactive clonotypes appeared among same-patient CSF and blood CD4+ clonotypes.

V lost 5 bases, J lost 5 bases, and 11 bases stayed unmatched. This CDR3 contains 15 residues. The germline gives CDR1 GTSNPN, CDR2 SVGIG (reference sequence). Assay: immunoSEQ multiplex PCR; the TCRdb copy retains only in-frame clones and omits some. The sample carries tens of thousands of clones, 88% recorded once. Remarks on this clone: Its specificity is unknown.

The specimen was CD45RA- memory CD4+ T cells from PBMCs. The receptor's source is a human donor with narcolepsy. The chain links TRBV30 to TRBJ2-3, with 9 bases aligning to TRBD1. The CDR3 sequence: CAWSRQGEVGDTQYF. The CDR3 DNA follows: TGTGCCTGGTCCCGACAGGGGGAAGTGGGAGATACGCAGTATTTT.